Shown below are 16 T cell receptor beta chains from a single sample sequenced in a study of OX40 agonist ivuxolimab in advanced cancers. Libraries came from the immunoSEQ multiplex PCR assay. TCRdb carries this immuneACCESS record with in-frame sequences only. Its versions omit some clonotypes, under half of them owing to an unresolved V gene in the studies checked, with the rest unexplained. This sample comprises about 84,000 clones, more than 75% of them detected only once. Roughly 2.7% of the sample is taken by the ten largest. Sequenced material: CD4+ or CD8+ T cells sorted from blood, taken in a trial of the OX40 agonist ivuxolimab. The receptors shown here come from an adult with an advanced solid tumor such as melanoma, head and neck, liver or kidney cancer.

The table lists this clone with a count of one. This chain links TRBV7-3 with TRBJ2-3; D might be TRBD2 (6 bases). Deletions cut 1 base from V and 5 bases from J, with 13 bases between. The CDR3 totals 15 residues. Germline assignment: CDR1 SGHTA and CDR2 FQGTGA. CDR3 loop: CASSLRPGRIDTQYF. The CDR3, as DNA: TGTGCCAGCAGCTTAAGACCGGGGAGGATAGATACGCAGTATTTT.

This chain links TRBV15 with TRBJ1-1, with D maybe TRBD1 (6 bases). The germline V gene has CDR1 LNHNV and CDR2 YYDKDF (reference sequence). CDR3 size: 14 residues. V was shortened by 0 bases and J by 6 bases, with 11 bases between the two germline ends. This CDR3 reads CATSRDLQGAEAFF. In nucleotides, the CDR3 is TGTGCCACCAGCAGAGATCTACAGGGAGCTGAAGCTTTCTTT. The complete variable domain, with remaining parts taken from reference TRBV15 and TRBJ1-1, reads DAMVIQNPRYQVTQFGKPVTLSCSQTLNHNVMYWYQQKSSQAPKLLFHYYDKDFNNEADTPDNFQSRRPNTSFCFLDIRSPGLGDTAMYLCATSRDLQGAEAFFGQGTRLTVV.

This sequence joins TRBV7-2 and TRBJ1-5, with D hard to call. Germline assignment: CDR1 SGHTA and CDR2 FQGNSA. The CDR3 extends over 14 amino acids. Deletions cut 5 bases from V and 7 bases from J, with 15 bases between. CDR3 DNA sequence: TGTGCCAGCAGCGAGGGAGAGGGTCTCCAGCCCCAGCATTTT. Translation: CASSEGEGLQPQHF.

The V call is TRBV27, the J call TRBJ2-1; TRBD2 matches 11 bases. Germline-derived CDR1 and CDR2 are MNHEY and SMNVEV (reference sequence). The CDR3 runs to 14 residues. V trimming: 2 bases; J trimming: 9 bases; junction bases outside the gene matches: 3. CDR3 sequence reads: CASSLLAGGSEQFF. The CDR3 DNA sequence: TGTGCCAGCAGTTTACTAGCGGGGGGATCTGAGCAGTTCTTC.

The CDR3 spells CASSLDRGPKAFF. The CDR3 DNA sequence: TGTGCCAGCAGCTTAGATCGAGGGCCTAAAGCTTTCTTT. The chain is built from TRBV7-3 and TRBJ1-1; no definite D call. This CDR3 has 13 residues. Trimming left V 2 bases short and J 9 bases short, with 13 bases between. CDR1 and CDR2 from the germline V gene are SGHTA and FQGTGA.

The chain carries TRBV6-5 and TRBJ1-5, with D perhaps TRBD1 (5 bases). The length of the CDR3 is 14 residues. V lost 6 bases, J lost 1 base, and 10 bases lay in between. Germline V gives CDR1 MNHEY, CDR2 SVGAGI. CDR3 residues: CASRTGVSNQPQHF. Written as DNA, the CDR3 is TGTGCCAGCAGAACAGGTGTCAGCAATCAGCCCCAGCATTTT.

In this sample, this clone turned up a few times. The CDR3 is CASSPLSGGAGQPQHF. The CDR3 region has the DNA TGTGCCAGCAGTCCCCTCAGTGGGGGGGCGGGTCAGCCCCAGCATTTT. The chain uses TRBV28 and TRBJ1-5; tentative D call: TRBD1 (6 bases). Germline V gene sequence: CDR1 MDHEN, CDR2 SYDVKM. Trimming removed 5 bases at V and 6 bases at J, with 20 bases between. The CDR3 is 16 amino acids.

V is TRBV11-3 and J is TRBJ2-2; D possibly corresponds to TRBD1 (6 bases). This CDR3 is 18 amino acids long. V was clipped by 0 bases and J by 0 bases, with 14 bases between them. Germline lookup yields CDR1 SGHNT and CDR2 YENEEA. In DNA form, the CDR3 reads TGTGCCAGCAGCTTAGACGGACAGTCACTTTCGAACACCGGGGAGCTGTTTTTT. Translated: CASSLDGQSLSNTGELFF.

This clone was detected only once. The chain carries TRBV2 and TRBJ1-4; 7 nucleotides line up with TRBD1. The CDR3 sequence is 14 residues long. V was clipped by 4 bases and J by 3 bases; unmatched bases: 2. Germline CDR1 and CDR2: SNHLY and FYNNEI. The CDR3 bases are TGTGCCAGCAGTGGGACAGGCTCTAATGAAAAACTGTTTTTT. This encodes CASSGTGSNEKLFF. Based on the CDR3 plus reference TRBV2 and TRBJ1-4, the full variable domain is EPEVTQTPSHQVTQMGQEVILRCVPISNHLYFYWYRQILGQKVEFLVSFYNNEISEKSEIFDDQFSVERPDGSNFTLKIRSTKLEDSAMYFCASSGTGSNEKLFFGSGTQLSVL.

The CDR3 DNA follows: TGTGCCAGCAGTGGGGACAGCTATAGCAATCAGCCCCAGCATTTT. It encodes CASSGDSYSNQPQHF. V usage is TRBV2 and J usage is TRBJ1-5; 7 bases align to TRBD1. This CDR3 contains 15 residues. The V segment lost 4 bases and the J segment 0 bases; nucleotides outside the gene matches: 3. Germline V gene sequence: CDR1 SNHLY, CDR2 FYNNEI.

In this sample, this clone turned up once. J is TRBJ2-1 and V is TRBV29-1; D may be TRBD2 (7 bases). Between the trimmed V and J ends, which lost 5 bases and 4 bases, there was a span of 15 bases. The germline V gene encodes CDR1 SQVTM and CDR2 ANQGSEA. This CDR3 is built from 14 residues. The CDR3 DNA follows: TGCAGCGTTCAAGGGGGGGGTAGATACAATGAGCAGTTCTTC. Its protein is CSVQGGGRYNEQFF.

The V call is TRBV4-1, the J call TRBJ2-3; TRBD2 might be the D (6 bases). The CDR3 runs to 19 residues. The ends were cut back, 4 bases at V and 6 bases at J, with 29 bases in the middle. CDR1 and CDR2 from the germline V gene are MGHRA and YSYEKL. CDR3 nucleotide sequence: TGCGCCAGCAGCCCCCTTGGGGTAGCGGAAAACCGACTTTTTGATACGCAGTATTTT. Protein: CASSPLGVAENRLFDTQYF.

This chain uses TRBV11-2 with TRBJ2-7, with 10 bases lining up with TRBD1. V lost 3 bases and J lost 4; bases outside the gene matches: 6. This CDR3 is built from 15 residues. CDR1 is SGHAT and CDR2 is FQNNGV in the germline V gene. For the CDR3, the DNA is TGTGCCAGCAGCTTGCGACAGGGGGCTCTGTACGAGCAGTACGTC. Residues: CASSLRQGALYEQYV.

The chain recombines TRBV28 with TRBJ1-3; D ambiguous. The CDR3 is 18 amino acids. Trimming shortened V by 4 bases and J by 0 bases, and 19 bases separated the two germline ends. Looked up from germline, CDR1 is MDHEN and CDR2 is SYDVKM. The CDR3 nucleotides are TGTGCCAGCAGTTCCTGGGTTGGGGTGATACTCTCTGGAAACACCATATATTTT. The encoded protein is CASSSWVGVILSGNTIYF.

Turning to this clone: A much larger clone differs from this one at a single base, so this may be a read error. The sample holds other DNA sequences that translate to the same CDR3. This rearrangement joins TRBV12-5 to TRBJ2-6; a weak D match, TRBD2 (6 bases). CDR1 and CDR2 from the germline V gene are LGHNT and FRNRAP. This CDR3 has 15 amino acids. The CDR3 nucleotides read TGTGCTAGTGGTTTTGGGGGGACTGGGGCTAACGTCCTGACTTTC. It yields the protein CASGFGGTGANVLTF.

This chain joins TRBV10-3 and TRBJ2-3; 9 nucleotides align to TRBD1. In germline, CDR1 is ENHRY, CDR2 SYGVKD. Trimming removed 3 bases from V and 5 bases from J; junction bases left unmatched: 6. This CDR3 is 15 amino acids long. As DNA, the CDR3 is TGTGCCATCAGTGAAGGGACAGGGTACCGAGATACGCAGTATTTT. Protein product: CAISEGTGYRDTQYF.